Given below is one TCR beta chain in context. TCRdb keeps only in-frame clones here, not all; method: immunoSEQ multiplex PCR. In the table there are 250,000 or so clones, approximately 84% of which are singletons. Individuals drawn from under 30 US areas were roughly 18 to 95 years old. Participant reports of clinical history set cohort assignment. Symptom resolution, clearance, or two negative PCRs marked the recovered donors of Cohort 3. The data were obtained in a study of blood T cell repertoires in COVID-19. Per the germline V gene, CDR1 is MDHEN and CDR2 is SYDVKM. The CDR3 consists of 13 residues. The V and J ends lost 5 bases and 1 base respectively, with 8 bases between them.

The gene calls are TRBV28 and TRBJ1-2; D perhaps matches TRBD1 (5 bases). The sequenced sample consisted of PBMCs or T cells enriched from blood (not recorded which). This receptor was obtained from a man aged 35 to 55 who had recovered from COVID-19. CDR3 loop: CASSAQVNYGYTF. The CDR3 DNA is TGTGCCAGCAGTGCACAGGTTAACTATGGCTACACCTTC.